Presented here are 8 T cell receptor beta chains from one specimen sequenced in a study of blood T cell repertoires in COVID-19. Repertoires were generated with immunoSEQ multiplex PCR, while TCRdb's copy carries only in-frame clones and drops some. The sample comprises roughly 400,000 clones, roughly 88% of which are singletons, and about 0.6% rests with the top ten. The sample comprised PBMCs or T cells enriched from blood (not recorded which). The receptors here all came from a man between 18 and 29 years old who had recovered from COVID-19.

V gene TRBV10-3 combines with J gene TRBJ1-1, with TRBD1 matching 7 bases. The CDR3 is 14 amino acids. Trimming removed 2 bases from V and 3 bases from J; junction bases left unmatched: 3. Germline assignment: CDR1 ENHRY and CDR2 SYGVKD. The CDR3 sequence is CAISETGEDTEAFF. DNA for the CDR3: TGTGCCATCAGTGAGACAGGGGAGGACACTGAAGCTTTCTTT.

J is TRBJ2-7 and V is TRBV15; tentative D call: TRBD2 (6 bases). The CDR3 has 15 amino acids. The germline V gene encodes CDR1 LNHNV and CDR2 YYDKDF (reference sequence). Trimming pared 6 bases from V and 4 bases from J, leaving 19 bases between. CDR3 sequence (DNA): TGTGCCACCAGTGGGGGTCGGGGGAGTGGGTACGAGCAGTACTTC. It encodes CATSGGRGSGYEQYF.

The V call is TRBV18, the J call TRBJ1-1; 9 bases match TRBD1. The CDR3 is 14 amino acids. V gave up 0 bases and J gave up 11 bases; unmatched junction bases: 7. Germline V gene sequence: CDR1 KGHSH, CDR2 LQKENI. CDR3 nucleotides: TGTGCCAGCTCACCACCGACAGGGGGGATCGTGGCTTTCTTT. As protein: CASSPPTGGIVAFF. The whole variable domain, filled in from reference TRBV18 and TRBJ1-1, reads NAGVMQNPRHLVRRRGQEARLRCSPMKGHSHVYWYRQLPEEGLKFMVYLQKENIIDESGMPKERFSAEFPKEGPSILRIQQVVRGDSAAYFCASSPPTGGIVAFFGQGTRLTVV.

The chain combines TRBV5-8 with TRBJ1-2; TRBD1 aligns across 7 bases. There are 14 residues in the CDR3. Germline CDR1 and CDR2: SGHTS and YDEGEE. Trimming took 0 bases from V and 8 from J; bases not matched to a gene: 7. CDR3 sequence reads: CASSLEMTGKGYTF. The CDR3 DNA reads TGTGCCAGCAGCTTGGAAATGACAGGGAAGGGCTACACCTTC.

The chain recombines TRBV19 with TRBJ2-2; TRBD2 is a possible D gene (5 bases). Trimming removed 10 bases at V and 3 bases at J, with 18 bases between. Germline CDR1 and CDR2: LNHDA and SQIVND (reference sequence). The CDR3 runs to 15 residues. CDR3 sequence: CATKHGGRDTGELFF. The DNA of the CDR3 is TGTGCCACAAAACACGGAGGTCGCGACACCGGGGAGCTGTTTTTT.

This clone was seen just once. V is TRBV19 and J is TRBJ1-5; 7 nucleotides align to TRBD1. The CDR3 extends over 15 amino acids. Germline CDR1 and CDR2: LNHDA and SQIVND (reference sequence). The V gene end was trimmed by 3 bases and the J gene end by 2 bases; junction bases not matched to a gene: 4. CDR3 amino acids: CASSITGAGNQPQHF. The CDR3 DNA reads TGTGCCAGTAGTATTACAGGGGCTGGCAATCAGCCCCAGCATTTT.

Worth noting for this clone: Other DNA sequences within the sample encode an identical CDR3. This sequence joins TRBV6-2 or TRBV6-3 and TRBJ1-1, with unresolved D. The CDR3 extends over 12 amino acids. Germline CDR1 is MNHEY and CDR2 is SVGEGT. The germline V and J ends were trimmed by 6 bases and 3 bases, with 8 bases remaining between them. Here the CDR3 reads CASSLGDTEAFF. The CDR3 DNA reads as TGTGCCAGCAGCCTGGGAGACACTGAAGCTTTCTTT.

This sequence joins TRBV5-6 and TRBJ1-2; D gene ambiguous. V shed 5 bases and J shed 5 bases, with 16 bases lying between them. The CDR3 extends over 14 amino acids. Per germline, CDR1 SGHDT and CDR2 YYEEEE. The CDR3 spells CASRYSGAPYGYTF. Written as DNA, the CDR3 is TGTGCCAGCAGATACTCTGGAGCCCCATATGGCTACACCTTC.